This T cell receptor (beta chain) came from a study of blood T cell repertoires in COVID-19. In the study overall: PBMCs, B-cell-depleted T cells, or T cells were the source of the cDNA or gDNA that made up the material.

The authors' processing: The authors estimated nucleated cell counts from reference gene primer amplification. Sequencing was performed with immunoSEQ multiplex PCR; in TCRdb, only in-frame clones are kept and a portion is missing. D and trimming come from the DNA, and the V and J calls and clone size come from that table. The table has under 200,000 clones, over 75% seen once. Per the germline V gene, CDR1 is MNHEY and CDR2 is SMNVEV (reference sequence). The CDR3 contains 14 residues. Trimming removed 1 base from V and 6 bases from J, with 10 bases in between. The sequencing sample was made of peripheral blood. The sequence came from a woman aged 80 or older with acute or convalescent COVID-19. The V call is TRBV27, the J call TRBJ1-5, with D perhaps matching TRBD1 (5 bases). CDR3 in amino acids: CASSLWGGGQPQHF. CDR3 bases: TGTGCCAGCAGTTTATGGGGCGGCGGTCAGCCCCAGCATTTT.